This T cell receptor (beta chain) was profiled in a study of chemoradiotherapy in HPV16-positive cancers. The method was immunoSEQ multiplex PCR; TCRdb's version includes in-frame clones alone and lacks a portion of them. The table records approximately 50,000 clones, around 90% of them present only once. The CDR3 sequence is 15 residues long. The germline CDR1 and CDR2 sequences are SGDLS and YYNGEE. V was clipped by 3 bases and J by 6 bases; unmatched bases: 8. The sequence derives from a human donor with HPV-associated anogenital cancer. Material: blood, obtained from a patient who underwent chemoradiotherapy. V is TRBV9 and J is TRBJ2-1; TRBD2 agrees at 8 bases. The CDR3 spells CASSASSGRTNEQFF. CDR3 in DNA: TGTGCCAGCAGCGCCTCTAGCGGGCGTACCAATGAGCAGTTCTTC.